This is a list of T cell receptor beta chains from one sample in a study of blood T cells in healthy people across ages. TCRdb itself ran the 5' RACE reads through MiXCR, one entry per CDR3 protein. Here the sample spans about 2 million distinct CDR3 sequences, around 48% being singletons. The sample was blood. These receptors originate from a woman between 35 and 50 years old in good health. The CDR3 runs from the conserved cysteine through the conserved F or W. The D gene is left open where the match is weak. Where a row states a size, it is once, few, many or the class of an expanded clone; other rows omit it.

j_call | clone_size | d_call | v_call | cdr3_nt | cdr3_aa
TRBJ1-1 | - | - | TRBV14 | TGTGCCAGCAGCCAAGATTGGCAGCATTACACTGAAGCTTTCTTT | CASSQDWQHYTEAFF
TRBJ1-6 | few | - | TRBV15 | TGTGCCACCAGCAGAGAGGTGGGTGGATCACCCCTCCACTTT | CATSREVGGSPLHF
TRBJ2-5 | - | - | TRBV3-1 | TGTGCCAGCAGCCCCTCCGGACGACAGCTGGGGACCCAGTACTTC | CASSPSGRQLGTQYF
TRBJ2-1 | few | TRBD2 | TRBV29-1 | TGCAGCGTCCGGACTAGCGGGGGCTCCTACAATGAGCAGTTCTTC | CSVRTSGGSYNEQFF
TRBJ1-2 | - | TRBD1 | TRBV4-1 | TGCGCCAGCAGCCAAGACAGGGGGTTTGGCTACACCTTC | CASSQDRGFGYTF
TRBJ1-2 | - | - | TRBV3-1 | TGTGCCAGCAGCCTAGGAGCGGGGTCGACTGGCTACACCTTC | CASSLGAGSTGYTF
TRBJ2-3 | - | TRBD2 | TRBV20-1 | TGCAGTGCTAGAGGAGCGGGGGGGCGAGATACGCAGTATTTT | CSARGAGGRDTQYF
TRBJ2-3 | - | TRBD2 | TRBV4-2 | TGTGCCAGCAGCCAAGATGGGCCAGCGGGGGGCACAGATACGCAGTATTTT | CASSQDGPAGGTDTQYF
TRBJ2-3 | few | - | TRBV27 | TGTGCCAGCAGTGGGCCCTTCTCAGATACGCAGTATTTT | CASSGPFSDTQYF
TRBJ2-1 | - | TRBD1 | TRBV7-9 | TGTGCCAGCAGCCGCCAGGGACAGTCGGCCTACAATGAGCAGTTCTTC | CASSRQGQSAYNEQFF
TRBJ2-7 | - | TRBD1 | TRBV28 | TGTGCCAGCGGTCGGGACAGGCCTTCCTACGAGCAGTACTTC | CASGRDRPSYEQYF
TRBJ2-3 | few | - | TRBV11-2 | TGTGCCAGCAGCCCAATTCGTCGGACCACAGATACGCAGTATTTT | CASSPIRRTTDTQYF
TRBJ2-1 | - | - | TRBV12-3/TRBV12-4 | TGTGCCAGCAACTCGGCGGGGAGCTCCTACAATGAGCAGTTCTTC | CASNSAGSSYNEQFF
TRBJ2-1 | - | TRBD1 | TRBV7-7 | TGTGCTGGCAGCTTCTATGCCGGACAGGGGGCCGATGAGCAGTTCTTC | CAGSFYAGQGADEQFF
TRBJ2-1 | - | - | TRBV12-3/TRBV12-4 | TGTGCCAGCAGTTTTGGAGTAGGGGCGGATGAGCAGTTCTTC | CASSFGVGADEQFF
TRBJ1-5 | - | - | TRBV5-5 | TGTGCCAGCAGCTTGGATCGGCGGCAGGGACGGCATTTT | CASSLDRRQGRHF
TRBJ2-5 | - | TRBD2 | TRBV7-2 | TGTGCCAGCAGCCCGGGGGGACCACTCCAAGAGACCCAGTACTTC | CASSPGGPLQETQYF
TRBJ2-1 | - | TRBD1 | TRBV6-2/TRBV6-3 | TGTGCCAGCAGTTACCCTAGGGTCCAACAGGGGCTTTCCTACAATGAGCAGTTCTTC | CASSYPRVQQGLSYNEQFF
TRBJ2-7 | few | - | TRBV18 | TGTGCCAGCTCACGAACCGGACAGATCTACGAGCAGTACTTC | CASSRTGQIYEQYF
TRBJ2-3 | - | TRBD2 | TRBV28 | TGTGCCAGCAGTCTCACTAGCGGGGGGAACTCAGATACGCAGTATTTT | CASSLTSGGNSDTQYF
TRBJ2-3 | - | - | TRBV6-1 | TGTGCCAGCAGCGCCCGGGACATAAGCACAGATACGCAGTATTTT | CASSARDISTDTQYF
TRBJ2-4 | - | TRBD2 | TRBV7-6 | TGTGCCAGCAGCTTAGTTGCGGGGGGATCCGGAAACATTCAGTACTTC | CASSLVAGGSGNIQYF
TRBJ1-6 | - | - | TRBV20-1 | TGCAGTGCGACCCGACAGAATTCACCCCTCCACTTT | CSATRQNSPLHF
TRBJ2-1 | - | TRBD2 | TRBV3-1 | TGTGCCAGCAGCCATCGATCGCCGACTAGCGGGGGGGCCTACTCCTACAATAAGCAGTTCTTC | CASSHRSPTSGGAYSYNKQFF
TRBJ2-3 | - | - | TRBV20-1 | TGCGGGGGGCAGGGTAGCACAGATACGCAGTATTTT | CGGQGSTDTQYF
TRBJ2-7 | - | - | TRBV7-9 | TGTGCCAGCAGCTCGACCGACAGGTCAACCTACGAGCAGTACTTC | CASSSTDRSTYEQYF
TRBJ2-7 | few | TRBD2 | TRBV20-1 | TGCAGTGGGGGGGGGTATTCCTACGAGCAGTACTTC | CSGGGYSYEQYF
TRBJ2-1 | few | TRBD1 | TRBV7-3 | TGTGCCAGCAGCTTAACGGGACAGGGCGTCAATGAGCAGTTCTTC | CASSLTGQGVNEQFF
TRBJ2-6 | - | - | TRBV21-1 | TGTGCCAGCAGCTCGAAGACTGGGGCCAACGTCCTGACTTTC | CASSSKTGANVLTF
TRBJ2-5 | - | - | TRBV28 | TGTGCCAGCAGTTTCCTAGCCCAAGAGACCCAGTACTTC | CASSFLAQETQYF